The following is a T cell receptor (beta chain) sequence with its context. Its specificity is unknown. Reverse transcription of about 0.45 to 1 ug RNA was carried out with random hexamers. Amplification of the TCR beta CDR3 was carried out by immunoSEQ multiplex PCR, which spanned a total of 54 Vbeta and 13 Jbeta segments. TCRdb reanalysed the immunoSEQ multiplex PCR reads using MiXCR and keeps one entry per CDR3 protein. Of approximately 190,000 distinct CDR3 sequences detected, 95% appear once; the ten largest clones hold approximately 0.16%. The sample comes from a study of CD8 T cells in Susac syndrome. TEMRA cells were FACS-enriched and CD8+ and CD4+ T cells negatively isolated. Study outcomes and limitations: Susac CD8+ cells expanded clonally the most in TEMRA cells and in active patients.

The V gene's germline CDR1 is MGHRA and CDR2 YSYEKL. V was cut by 2 bases and J by 5 bases, with 7 bases left in between. This CDR3 is built from 13 residues. Sequencing was performed on CD8+ T cells from PBMCs. The genes are TRBV4-1 and TRBJ1-5, with D uncertain. The clonotype was recovered from a human donor with Susac syndrome. Written as DNA, the CDR3 is TGCGCCAGCAGCCAATTTTTGGATCAGCCCCAGCATTTT. Protein: CASSQFLDQPQHF.